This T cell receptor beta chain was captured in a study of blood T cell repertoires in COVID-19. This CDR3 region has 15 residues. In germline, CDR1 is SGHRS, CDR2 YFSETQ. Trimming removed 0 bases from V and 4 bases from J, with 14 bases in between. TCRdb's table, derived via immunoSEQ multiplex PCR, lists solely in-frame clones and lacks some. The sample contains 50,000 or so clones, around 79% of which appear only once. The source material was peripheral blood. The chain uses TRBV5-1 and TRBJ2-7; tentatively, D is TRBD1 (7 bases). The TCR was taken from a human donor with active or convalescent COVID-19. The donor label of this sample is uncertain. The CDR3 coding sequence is TGCGCCAGCAGCTTGGGTCAGGGGGACTGGTACGAGCAGTACTTC. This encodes CASSLGQGDWYEQYF.